The clone carrying this TCR beta chain appeared a single time. This sample stems from a study of cytotoxic CD8 clonotypes in ibrutinib-treated CLL. Study-level background: Among the samples, the mean was approximately 260,000 productive templates and some 100,000 productive rearrangements.

The intended depth for sequencing was 1 in 200,000 to 1 in 1 million T cells. Using immunoSEQ multiplex PCR, the repertoire was profiled, and TCRdb retains in-frame clones only, with some absent. The sample includes 250,000 to 350,000 clones, approximately 79% of them seen just once. V lost 3 bases and J 5 bases, leaving 14 bases between the germline ends. Germline values: CDR1 MGHDK, CDR2 SYGVNS. CDR3 length equals 14 residues. The clonotype comes from a human donor with chronic lymphocytic leukemia. The chain employs TRBV25-1 and TRBJ2-7; D gene ambiguous. The source material was PBMCs, sampled at disease progression, from a patient treated with ibrutinib. This CDR3 reads CASSDARLLHEQYF. The CDR3 DNA follows: TGTGCCAGCAGTGATGCTAGATTGTTACACGAGCAGTACTTC.